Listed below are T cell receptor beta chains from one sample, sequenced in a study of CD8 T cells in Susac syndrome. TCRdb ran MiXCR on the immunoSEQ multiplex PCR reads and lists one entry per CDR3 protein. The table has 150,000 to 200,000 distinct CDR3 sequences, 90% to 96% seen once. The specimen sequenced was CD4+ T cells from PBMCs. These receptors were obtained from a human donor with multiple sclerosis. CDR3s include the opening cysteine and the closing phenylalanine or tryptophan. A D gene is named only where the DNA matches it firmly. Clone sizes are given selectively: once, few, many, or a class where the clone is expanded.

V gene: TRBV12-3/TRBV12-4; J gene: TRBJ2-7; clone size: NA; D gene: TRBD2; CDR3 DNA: TGTGCCAGCAGGCTACTAGCGGAGCAGTACTTC; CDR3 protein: CASRLLAEQYF
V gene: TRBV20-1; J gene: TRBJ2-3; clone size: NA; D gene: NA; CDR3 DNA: TGCAGTGCTGGGCAGTACACAGATACGCAGTATTTT; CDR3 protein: CSAGQYTDTQYF
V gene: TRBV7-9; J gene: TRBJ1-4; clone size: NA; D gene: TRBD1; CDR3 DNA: TGTGCCAGCAGTTCTAGGACAGGGACGGATGAAAAACTGTTTTTT; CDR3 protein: CASSSRTGTDEKLFF
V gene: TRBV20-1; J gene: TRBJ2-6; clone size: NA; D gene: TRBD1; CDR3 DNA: TGCAGTGCTAGAGATCGGGCAGGGGGCGGCAACGTCCTGACTTTC; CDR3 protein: CSARDRAGGGNVLTF
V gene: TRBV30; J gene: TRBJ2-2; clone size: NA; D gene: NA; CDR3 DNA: TGTGCCTGGAGCCGGGATAACACCGGGGAGCTGTTTTTT; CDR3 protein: CAWSRDNTGELFF
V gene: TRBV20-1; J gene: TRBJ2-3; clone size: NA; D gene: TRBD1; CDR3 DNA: TGCAGTGCTAGATTGGACAGGGGTACGCAGTATTTT; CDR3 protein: CSARLDRGTQYF
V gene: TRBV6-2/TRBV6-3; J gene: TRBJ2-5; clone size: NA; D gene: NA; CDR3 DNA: TGTGCCAGCAGCCCCGCAACAGGGACCCAGTACTTC; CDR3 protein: CASSPATGTQYF
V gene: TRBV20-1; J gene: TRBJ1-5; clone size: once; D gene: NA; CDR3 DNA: TGCAGTGCTAGAGAGTGGGCAGCGAATCAGCCCCAGCATTTT; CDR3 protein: CSAREWAANQPQHF
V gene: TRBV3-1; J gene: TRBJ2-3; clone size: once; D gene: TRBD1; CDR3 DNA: TGTGCCAGCAGCCAAGAATCCGGGACAGTTAGTTCCTCCACTAGCACAGATACGCAGTATTTT; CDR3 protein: CASSQESGTVSSSTSTDTQYF
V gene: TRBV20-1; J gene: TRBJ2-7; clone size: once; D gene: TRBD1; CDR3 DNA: TGCAGTGCTACCACACACCGGGACAGGCTTAGTCCCTACGAGCAGTACTTC; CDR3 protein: CSATTHRDRLSPYEQYF
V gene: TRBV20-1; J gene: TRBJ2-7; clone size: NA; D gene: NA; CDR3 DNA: TGCAGTGCTAGTAGGGACGGCGCCTACGAGCAGTACTTC; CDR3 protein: CSASRDGAYEQYF
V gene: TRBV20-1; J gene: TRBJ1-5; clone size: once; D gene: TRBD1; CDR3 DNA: TGCAGTGCTCCCGACAGGGGCTTGCAGCCCCAGCATTTT; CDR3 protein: CSAPDRGLQPQHF
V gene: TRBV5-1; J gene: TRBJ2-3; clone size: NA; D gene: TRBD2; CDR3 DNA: TGCGCCAGCAGCTTGTACGGGGGGGCGGTAGATACGCAGTATTTT; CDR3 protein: CASSLYGGAVDTQYF
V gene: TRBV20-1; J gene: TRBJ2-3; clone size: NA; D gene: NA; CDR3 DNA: TGCAGTGAGCGGGTGGCAGATACGCAGTATTTT; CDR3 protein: CSERVADTQYF
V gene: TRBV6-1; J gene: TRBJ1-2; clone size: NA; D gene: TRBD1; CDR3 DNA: TGTGCCAGCAGTCCCCCCGGGACAGGGGAAGGTGTTAGCTATGGCTACACCTTC; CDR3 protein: CASSPPGTGEGVSYGYTF
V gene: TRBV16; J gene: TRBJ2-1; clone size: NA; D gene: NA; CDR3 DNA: TGTGCCAGCAGCCAAAGTGAGCAGTTCTTC; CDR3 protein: CASSQSEQFF
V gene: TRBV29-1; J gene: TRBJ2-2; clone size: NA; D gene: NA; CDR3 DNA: TGCAGCGTTGTTGGTTCTACCGGGGAGCTGTTTTTT; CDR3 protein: CSVVGSTGELFF
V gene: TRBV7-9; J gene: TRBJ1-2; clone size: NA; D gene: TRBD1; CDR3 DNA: TGTGCCAGCAGCCAAGACCCGGGACAGGGGGGCTTCGACTATGGCTACACCTTC; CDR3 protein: CASSQDPGQGGFDYGYTF
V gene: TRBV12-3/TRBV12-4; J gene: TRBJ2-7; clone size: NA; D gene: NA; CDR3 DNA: TGTGCCAGCAGTTTACGACAGCTAAGCTCCTACGAGCAGTACTTC; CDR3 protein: CASSLRQLSSYEQYF
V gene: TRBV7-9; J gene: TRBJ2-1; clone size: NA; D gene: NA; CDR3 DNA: TGTGCCAGCAGTCCGATCACCAGCTCCTACAATGAGCAGTTCTTC; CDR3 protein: CASSPITSSYNEQFF
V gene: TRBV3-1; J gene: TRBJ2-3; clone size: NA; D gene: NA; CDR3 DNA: TGTGCCAGCAGTCTCCCGTTTGGAGATACGCAGTATTTT; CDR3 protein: CASSLPFGDTQYF
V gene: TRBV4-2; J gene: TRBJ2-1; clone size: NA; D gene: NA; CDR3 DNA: TGTGCCAGCAGCCAAGCGCGGTCAGGGCCAACATACAATGAGCAGTTCTTC; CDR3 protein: CASSQARSGPTYNEQFF
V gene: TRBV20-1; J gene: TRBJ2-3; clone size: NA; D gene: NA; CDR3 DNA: TGCAGTGCTAGTTATTTTGTGGGTTCAGATACGCAGTATTTT; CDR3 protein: CSASYFVGSDTQYF
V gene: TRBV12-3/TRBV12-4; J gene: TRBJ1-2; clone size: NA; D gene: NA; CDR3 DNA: TGTGCCAGCAGTTGGGGTAATGGCTACACCTTC; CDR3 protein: CASSWGNGYTF
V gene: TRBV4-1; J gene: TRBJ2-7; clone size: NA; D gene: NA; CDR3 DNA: TGCGCCAGCAGCCAAACACAGGGATACGAGCAGTACTTC; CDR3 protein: CASSQTQGYEQYF
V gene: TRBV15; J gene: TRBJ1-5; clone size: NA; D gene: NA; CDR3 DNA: TGTGCCACCAGAACACTGGGACCGACCGCAGGACAGCCCCAGCATTTT; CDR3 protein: CATRTLGPTAGQPQHF
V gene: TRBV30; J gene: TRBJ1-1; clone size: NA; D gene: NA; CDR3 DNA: TGTGCCTGGAGTCTGACGGGGAGAAGCGGCACTGAAGCTTTCTTT; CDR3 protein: CAWSLTGRSGTEAFF
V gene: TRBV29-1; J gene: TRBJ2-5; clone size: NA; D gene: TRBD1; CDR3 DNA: TGCAGCGTCCAACGACAGGGCCCTCGCGACACCCAGTACTTC; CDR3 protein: CSVQRQGPRDTQYF
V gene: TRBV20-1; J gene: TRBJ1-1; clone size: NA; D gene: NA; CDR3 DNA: TGCAGTGCTCAAAAACAGGAAGGGAACACTGAAGCTTTCTTT; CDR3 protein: CSAQKQEGNTEAFF
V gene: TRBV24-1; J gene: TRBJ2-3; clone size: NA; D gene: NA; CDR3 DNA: TGTGCCACCAGTGATTCGGGCAGGGGTGAAGTGGATACGCAGTATTTT; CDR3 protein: CATSDSGRGEVDTQYF
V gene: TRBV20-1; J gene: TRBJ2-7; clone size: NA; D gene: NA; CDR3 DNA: TGCAGTGCTAGTTTCAGCGGAACCTACGAGCAGTACTTC; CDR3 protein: CSASFSGTYEQYF
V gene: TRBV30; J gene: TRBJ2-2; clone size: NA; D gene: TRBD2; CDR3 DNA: TGTGCCTGGAAACTAGCGGGGGGTGCTACCGGGGAGCTGTTTTTT; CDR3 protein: CAWKLAGGATGELFF
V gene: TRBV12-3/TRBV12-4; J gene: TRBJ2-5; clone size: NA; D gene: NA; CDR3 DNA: TGTGCCAGCGCTAGACAAGAGACCCAGTACTTC; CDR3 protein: CASARQETQYF
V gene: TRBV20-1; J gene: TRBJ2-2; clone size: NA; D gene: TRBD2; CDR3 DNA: TGCAGTGCTCCCTGGGCTAGCGGGGGGGGCACCGGGGAGCTGTTTTTT; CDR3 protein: CSAPWASGGGTGELFF
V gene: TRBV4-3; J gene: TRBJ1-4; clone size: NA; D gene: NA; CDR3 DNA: TGCGCCAGCAGCCAAGATAGGCGGGAAAAACTGTTTTTT; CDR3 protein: CASSQDRREKLFF
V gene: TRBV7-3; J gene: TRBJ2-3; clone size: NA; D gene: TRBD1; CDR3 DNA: TGTGCCAGCAGCTTAACTCCGGACAGGGGGACAGATACGCAGTATTTT; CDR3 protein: CASSLTPDRGTDTQYF
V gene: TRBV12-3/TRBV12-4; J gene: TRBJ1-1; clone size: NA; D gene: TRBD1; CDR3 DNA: TGTGCCAGCAGTTTAAACAGGGGGCGCTTGAGGACTGAAGCTTTCTTT; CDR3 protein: CASSLNRGRLRTEAFF
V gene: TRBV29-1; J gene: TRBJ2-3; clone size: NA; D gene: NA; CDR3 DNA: TGCAGCGTCGACAGGCAGGGAAGCACAGATACGCAGTATTTT; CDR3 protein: CSVDRQGSTDTQYF
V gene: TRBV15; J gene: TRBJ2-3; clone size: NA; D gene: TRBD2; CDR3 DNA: TGTGCCACCAGCAGAGGTGGGAGCGGGGTCCCAGATACGCAGTATTTT; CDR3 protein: CATSRGGSGVPDTQYF